The 14 T cell receptor beta chains below all came from one sample that was sequenced in a study of shared clonotypes between healthy human individuals. Libraries were prepared by immunoSEQ multiplex PCR; TCRdb keeps only in-frame clonotypes and omits some of them. The sample yields 500,000 to 700,000 clones, around 96% seen once. CD45RO negativity and positive selection for CCR7 defined naive CD8 cells, a population that excluded terminally differentiated effector memory CD45RA+ cells. Sequenced: naive CD8+ T cells sorted from blood. The receptors derive from a woman aged 30 to 39 in good health.

CDR3 loop: CASSQETIGYTF. Written as DNA, the CDR3 is TGCGCCAGCAGCCAAGAAACAATCGGCTACACCTTC. The V gene is TRBV4-1, the J gene TRBJ1-2; no clear D. Trimming cost V 0 bases and J 8 bases, with 7 bases left between them. The CDR3 runs to 12 residues. Per germline, CDR1 MGHRA and CDR2 YSYEKL.

This clone was counted only a few times. The rearrangement uses TRBV20-1 and TRBJ1-1; no firm D call. CDR1 and CDR2 (germline): DFQATT, SNEGSKA (reference sequence). This CDR3 is 10 amino acids long. V lost 3 bases and J 9 bases, leaving 8 bases between the germline ends. The CDR3 spells CSARVAKAFF. The DNA of the CDR3 is TGCAGTGCTAGGGTTGCTAAAGCTTTCTTT.

The chain uses TRBV10-2 and TRBJ2-1; 14 bases agree with TRBD2. The V gene's germline CDR1 is WSHSY and CDR2 SAAADI. CDR3 length: 17 residues. V lost 1 base and J lost 5; bases outside the gene matches: 4. The CDR3 here is CASSELPGLAGDNEQFF. Written as DNA, the CDR3 is TGCGCCAGCAGTGAGTTACCGGGACTAGCGGGAGACAATGAGCAGTTCTTC.

In its sample, this clone was seen once. This chain joins TRBV27 and TRBJ2-7; D not resolved. Per germline, CDR1 MNHEY and CDR2 SMNVEV (reference sequence). CDR3 length: 14 amino acids. The ends were cut back, 8 bases at V and 5 bases at J, with 19 bases in the middle. The DNA for the CDR3 is TGTGCCAGCGGCCTCGAGGACGGTGTCAACGAGCAGTACTTC. It encodes CASGLEDGVNEQYF.

The CDR3 protein is CASCSSRHTEAFF. Written as DNA, the CDR3 is TGTGCCAGCTGCTCAAGCAGGCACACTGAAGCTTTCTTT. The chain combines TRBV2 with TRBJ1-1; unclear D gene. Trimming cost V 8 bases and J 3 bases, with 13 bases left between them. The CDR3 length is 13 residues. Germline V gene data show CDR1 as SNHLY and CDR2 as FYNNEI.

V gene TRBV5-1 combines with J gene TRBJ2-7, with D possibly being TRBD2 (7 bases). Germline CDR1 SGHRS, CDR2 YFSETQ. V lost 3 bases and J lost 5, with 18 bases in between. This CDR3 region has 15 residues. CDR3 nucleotide sequence: TGCGCCAGCAGCTGGACGGGGGGCCCTCGGAACGAGCAGTACTTC. Encoded protein: CASSWTGGPRNEQYF.

The V gene is TRBV19, the J gene TRBJ1-6, with 8 bases matching TRBD1. CDR1 and CDR2 (germline): LNHDA, SQIVND (reference sequence). This CDR3 is built from 14 residues. V shed 5 bases, J shed 7 bases, and the junction held 4 bases outside the gene matches. DNA for the CDR3: TGTGCCAGTAGTCCCCGGGACAGGAATTCACCCCTCCACTTT. Its protein is CASSPRDRNSPLHF. The full variable domain, its missing parts supplied by reference TRBV19 and TRBJ1-6, is DGGITQSPKYLFRKEGQNVTLSCEQNLNHDAMYWYRQDPGQGLRLIYYSQIVNDFQKGDIAEGYSVSREKKESFPLTVTSAQKNPTAFYLCASSPRDRNSPLHFGNGTRLTVT.

This clone came up once. The rearrangement links TRBV27 to TRBJ2-1; 11 bases map to TRBD2. CDR1 and CDR2 (germline): MNHEY, SMNVEV (reference sequence). CDR3 length equals 16 residues. With V trimmed by 5 bases and J by 6 bases, 9 bases remained unmatched. The CDR3 loop is CASSHQRLAGPNEQFF. CDR3 bases: TGTGCCAGCAGTCACCAAAGACTAGCGGGACCCAATGAGCAGTTCTTC.

The chain couples TRBV30 to TRBJ1-2; 9 bases are a match to TRBD1. This CDR3 is built from 14 residues. Germline V lookup: CDR1 GTSNPN, CDR2 SVGIG (reference sequence). Unmatched junction bases numbered 6, after V lost 2 bases and J lost 5 bases. The CDR3 coding sequence is TGTGCCTGGAGTCTACAGGGGGCCCCGTATGGCTACACCTTC. This gives the protein CAWSLQGAPYGYTF.

V is TRBV25-1 and J is TRBJ2-7; D is perhaps TRBD2 (5 bases). Between the trimmed V and J ends, which lost 3 bases and 6 bases, there was a span of 18 bases. The CDR3 is 15 residues long. Germline V gene data show CDR1 as MGHDK and CDR2 as SYGVNS. The CDR3 region has the DNA TGTGCCAGCAGTGACTTGGCGGGCTTTGAATCCGAGCAGTACTTC. Amino acid sequence: CASSDLAGFESEQYF.

The gene calls are TRBV2 and TRBJ1-2; 7 bases match TRBD1. V shed 6 bases and J 6 bases; nucleotides not matched to a gene: 4. The CDR3 is 12 amino acids. Germline CDR1 and CDR2: SNHLY and FYNNEI. CDR3 sequence: CASRGDRDGYTF. CDR3 sequence (DNA): TGTGCCAGCAGGGGCGACAGGGATGGCTACACCTTC.

The chain combines TRBV2 with TRBJ1-2; 9 positions match TRBD1. Trimming cost V 6 bases and J 4 bases; bases outside gene matches: 3. The CDR3 sequence is 13 residues long. Germline CDR1 reads SNHLY; CDR2 reads FYNNEI. The CDR3 DNA sequence: TGTGCCAGCAGGGGACAGGGTAGCTATGGCTACACCTTC. Its translation: CASRGQGSYGYTF.

The chain uses TRBV5-4 and TRBJ2-5; D uncertain. The CDR3 covers 14 residues. V dropped 4 bases and J dropped 5 bases, with 15 bases sitting between them. The V gene's germline CDR1 is SGHNT and CDR2 YYREEE (reference sequence). CDR3 residues: CASSPDVLGETQYF. CDR3 DNA sequence: TGTGCCAGCAGCCCCGATGTCCTTGGGGAGACCCAGTACTTC.

The CDR3 protein is CASSEGTLGADTQYF. For the CDR3, the DNA is TGCGCCAGCAGTGAGGGGACTTTGGGCGCAGATACGCAGTATTTT. The chain recombines TRBV10-1 with TRBJ2-3; D perhaps matches TRBD2 (6 bases). In germline, CDR1 is WNHNN, CDR2 SYGVQD (reference sequence). The V and J ends lost 2 bases and 4 bases respectively, with 13 bases between them. The CDR3 extends over 15 amino acids.